This is a list of T cell receptor beta chains from one sample in a study of beta chain features in type 1 diabetes. Generated by immunoSEQ multiplex PCR, the TCRdb table keeps only in-frame clones and is missing some. The data show 200,000 to 300,000 clones, roughly a tenth seen once. The source material was naive CD4+ T cells from blood. The receptors were sampled from a man younger than 40 with type 1 diabetes. Both conserved end residues are part of each CDR3. The D gene is left open where the match is weak. Only some rows state a clone size, as once, few, many or a class for expanded clones.

>NA|TRBV6-6|12|NA|TRBJ1-5
TGTGCCAGCAGTTACATCCGGCAGCCCCAGCATTTT
CASSYIRQPQHF
>NA|TRBV2|14|TRBD1|TRBJ2-5
TGTGCCAGCAGTGAGCGGACAGGCCAAGAGACCCAGTACTTC
CASSERTGQETQYF
>few|TRBV19|14|TRBD2|TRBJ2-3
TGTGCCAGTAACCAGCGGGGGAGCACAGATACGCAGTATTTT
CASNQRGSTDTQYF
>once|TRBV7-3|16|TRBD2|TRBJ2-2
TGTGCCAGCAGCCTTGGGACTAGCGGGGCATCCGGGGAGCTGTTTTTT
CASSLGTSGASGELFF
>few|TRBV25-1|11|NA|TRBJ1-2
TGTGCCAGCAGTGAATCGGGGAGCTACACCTTC
CASSESGSYTF
>NA|TRBV19|15|TRBD1|TRBJ2-1
TGTGCCAGTAGTTACAGGGGGAGCTCCTACAATGAGCAGTTCTTC
CASSYRGSSYNEQFF
>few|TRBV7-2|17|TRBD2|TRBJ2-5
TGTGCCAGCAGCTTACAGCAGCGCGGGGGGAGGAGAGAGACCCAGTACTTC
CASSLQQRGGRRETQYF
>few|TRBV6-6|14|NA|TRBJ1-1
TGTGCCAGCAGTTACTCCGGGGGGTGGTCTGAAGCTTTCTTT
CASSYSGGWSEAFF
>NA|TRBV5-4|15|TRBD1|TRBJ2-5
TGTGCCAGCAGCTTGGAGGGGGCGGTAAGAGAGACCCAGTACTTC
CASSLEGAVRETQYF
>NA|TRBV18|17|TRBD2|TRBJ2-5
TGTGCCAGCTCACCCCCCCTAGCGGGGGGGCCTCGAGAGACCCAGTACTTC
CASSPPLAGGPRETQYF
>few|TRBV7-6|15|TRBD1|TRBJ2-5
TGTGCCAGCAGCTCCGGGACAGGGGTCTGGGAGACCCAGTACTTC
CASSSGTGVWETQYF
>NA|TRBV9|20|TRBD2|TRBJ2-3
TGTGCCAGCAGCGCCTTACCCATTCCGGGACTAGATCTTTCAACAGATACGCAGTATTTT
CASSALPIPGLDLSTDTQYF
>NA|TRBV2|13|TRBD1|TRBJ2-7
TGTGCCAGCAGACAGGGGTCGGGGTACGAGCAGTACTTC
CASRQGSGYEQYF
>few|TRBV4-2|14|TRBD1|TRBJ2-1
TGTGCCAGCAGCCAACCGGACAGGGACGATGAGCAGTTCTTC
CASSQPDRDDEQFF
>few|TRBV30|13|NA|TRBJ1-1
TGTGCCTGGAGCCGCAACAGGAACACTGAAGCTTTCTTT
CAWSRNRNTEAFF
>few|TRBV13|13|TRBD1|TRBJ2-7
TGTGCCAGCAGAGGGGGACAGGGGGACGAGCAGTACTTC
CASRGGQGDEQYF
>few|TRBV7-2|15|TRBD1|TRBJ2-7
TGTGCCAGCAGCCCGGCCGGGACAGGGACCCACGAGCAGTACTTC
CASSPAGTGTHEQYF